These T cell receptor beta chains were read from a single sample in a study of regulatory T cells in long-lasting Graves disease. A single record per CDR3 protein comes from TCRdb applying MiXCR to the multiplex PCR reads. Of more than 450,000 distinct CDR3 sequences listed, about a sixth are singletons. These data were likewise used in another study, on T cells in Graves' hyperthyroidism and ophthalmopathy.

The sequencing here drew on peripheral blood mononuclear cells (PBMCs), taken at new diagnosis, from a patient treated with antithyroid drugs. The receptors originated from a man aged 40-49 years with Graves disease. Both conserved end residues are part of each CDR3. The D gene is left open where the match is weak. Clone sizes are given selectively: once, few, many, or a class where the clone is expanded.

V gene	clone size	J gene	D gene	CDR3 protein	CDR3 DNA
TRBV3-1	many	TRBJ2-5	-	CASSLFQGGGETQYF	TGTGCCAGCAGCCTTTTCCAGGGGGGTGGTGAGACCCAGTACTTC
TRBV15	many	TRBJ2-7	-	CATSRSVGYEQYF	TGTGCCACCAGCAGATCGGTGGGCTACGAGCAGTACTTC
TRBV6-1	-	TRBJ2-7	-	CASWGPGRYEQYF	TGTGCCAGCTGGGGCCCGGGACGCTACGAGCAGTACTTC
TRBV11-2	-	TRBJ2-7	TRBD1	CASSGATGSSYEQYF	TGTGCCAGCAGCGGAGCGACAGGGAGCTCCTACGAGCAGTACTTC
TRBV5-4	-	TRBJ1-2	-	CASSFPGQSNYGYTF	TGTGCCAGCAGCTTCCCCGGACAATCTAACTATGGCTACACCTTC
TRBV5-5	many	TRBJ2-7	-	CASSTGTYYEQYF	TGTGCCAGCAGTACCGGGACATACTACGAGCAGTACTTC
TRBV10-3	-	TRBJ2-5	-	CAISEARQETQYF	TGTGCCATCAGTGAGGCCAGGCAAGAGACCCAGTACTTC
TRBV27	-	TRBJ2-1	-	CASKEASSSYNEQFF	TGTGCCAGCAAGGAGGCTAGCAGCTCCTACAATGAGCAGTTCTTC
TRBV9	many	TRBJ2-2	-	CASSVERDGGNTGELFF	TGTGCCAGCAGCGTAGAAAGGGACGGCGGGAACACCGGGGAGCTGTTTTTT
TRBV6-1	many	TRBJ2-7	TRBD1	CASSREGQGLTYEQYF	TGTGCCAGCAGCCGAGAGGGACAGGGGCTCACCTACGAGCAGTACTTC
TRBV12-3/TRBV12-4	many	TRBJ2-1	TRBD2	CASSPRSGRDNEQFF	TGTGCCAGCAGCCCCCGGAGCGGGAGGGACAATGAGCAGTTCTTC
TRBV10-3	many	TRBJ2-5	-	CAIARENRETQYF	TGTGCCATCGCCAGGGAGAACCGAGAGACCCAGTACTTC
TRBV6-1	-	TRBJ2-1	TRBD2	CASLLAGGGEQFF	TGTGCCAGCTTACTAGCGGGAGGTGGTGAGCAGTTCTTC